The clone carrying this TCR beta chain has ten or more counts. This sample was included in a study of kidney transplant recipient with SARS-CoV-2 infection. Each CDR3 protein gets one entry after TCRdb re-called the reads with MiXCR. The sample gives fewer than 250,000 distinct CDR3 sequences, about 28% of which show up once; less than 8.5% is in the top ten. The specimen comprised a blood sample, sampled at baseline and on roughly day 110 from a kidney transplant recipient. The origin of this receptor is a young adult male patient who had COVID-19 and was a kidney transplant recipient. Some T cells may have come from the graft donor.

In DNA, the CDR3 is TGTGCCAGCAGTTACTCGTCCGGAGCCAATGAGCAGTTCTTC. Its protein product is CASSYSSGANEQFF. The chain has TRBV6-5 and TRBJ2-1; D is uncertain. V was pared by 0 bases and J by 6 bases, with 9 bases between. There are 14 residues in the CDR3. CDR1 and CDR2 from the germline V gene are MNHEY and SVGAGI.